A single sample is the source of the 8 T cell receptor beta chains below, sequenced in a study of cytomegalovirus exposure and HLA in healthy donors. Primers for the PCR totalled 60 Vbeta and 13 Jbeta. Data came from immunoSEQ multiplex PCR; TCRdb stores just in-frame clones and leaves some out. The sample carries 120,000 to 150,000 clones, 60% to 85% recorded once. Sample: PBMCs. These TCRs come from a woman aged 40 to 55 in good health and CMV-seropositive.

Of note for this clone: At the DNA level, this CDR3 is encoded by other sequences in the same sample as well. The rearrangement links TRBV5-4 to TRBJ1-2, with a tentative D call TRBD1 (5 bases). Germline loops: CDR1 SGHNT, CDR2 YYREEE (reference sequence). V shed 0 bases and J shed 5 bases, with 8 bases lying between them. This CDR3 contains 13 residues. CDR3 protein: CASSLVDSYGYTF. Written as DNA, the CDR3 is TGTGCCAGCAGCTTGGTTGACAGTTATGGCTACACCTTC.

The rearrangement joins TRBV5-1 to TRBJ1-1, with D tentatively TRBD1 (5 bases). CDR3 length equals 14 residues. V was pared by 0 bases and J by 1 base, with 7 bases between. Germline V CDR1 and CDR2: SGHRS, YFSETQ. The CDR3 DNA is TGCGCCAGCAGCTTGGGCAGGGCGAACACTGAAGCTTTCTTT. Its protein is CASSLGRANTEAFF.

V usage is TRBV5-1 and J usage is TRBJ2-5, with TRBD2 matching 8 bases. Losses at the gene ends were 6 bases for V and 2 bases for J; bases not matched to a gene: 12. This CDR3 comprises 16 residues. Looked up from germline, CDR1 is SGHRS and CDR2 is YFSETQ. CDR3 bases: TGCGCCAGCACCGGGCAAGTAGCGGGGAAACAAGAGACCCAGTACTTC. As protein: CASTGQVAGKQETQYF.

V usage is TRBV27 and J usage is TRBJ1-2, with TRBD1 as a possible D gene (5 bases). The length of the CDR3 is 13 residues. Germline V gene data show CDR1 as MNHEY and CDR2 as SMNVEV (reference sequence). V was pared by 3 bases and J by 5 bases, with 10 bases between. CDR3 in amino acids: CASSLSGGYGYTF. CDR3 in DNA: TGTGCCAGCAGTTTGTCGGGGGGATATGGCTACACCTTC.

The chain links TRBV30 to TRBJ1-5, with D hard to call. The CDR3 sequence is 15 residues long. Germline V gene sequence: CDR1 GTSNPN, CDR2 SVGIG (reference sequence). The germline V and J ends were trimmed by 0 bases and 2 bases, with 11 bases remaining between them. The CDR3 nucleotides read TGTGCCTGGAGTGTTCTGTCGGCGGGCAATCAGCCCCAGCATTTT. Amino acid sequence: CAWSVLSAGNQPQHF.

The J gene is TRBJ2-5, the V gene TRBV5-1; TRBD2 matches 7 bases. The V and J ends lost 3 bases and 5 bases, in that order; junction bases with no gene match: 10. Looked up from germline, CDR1 is SGHRS and CDR2 is YFSETQ. There are 15 residues in the CDR3. CDR3 loop: CASSSRAGVWETQYF. For the CDR3, the DNA is TGCGCCAGCAGCTCCCGGGCGGGGGTGTGGGAGACCCAGTACTTC.

The chain has TRBV7-2 and TRBJ2-7; 10 bases are a match to TRBD1. Germline V gene lookup returns CDR1 SGHTA and CDR2 FQGNSA. This CDR3 is built from 14 residues. The junction had 5 bases not matched to a gene; V was cut back by 5 bases and J by 4 bases. CDR3 in amino acids: CASSPRTGGYEQYF. CDR3 nucleotides: TGTGCCAGCAGCCCCCGGACAGGGGGGTACGAGCAGTACTTC.

The chain joins TRBV5-4 to TRBJ2-6; TRBD1 might be the D (6 bases). Per germline, CDR1 SGHNT and CDR2 YYREEE (reference sequence). Trimming removed 4 bases at V and 2 bases at J, with 7 bases between. This CDR3 is built from 14 residues. This CDR3 is CASSGGAGANVLTF. For the CDR3, the DNA is TGTGCCAGCAGCGGGGGCGCTGGGGCCAACGTCCTGACTTTC.